What follows describes a single TCR beta chain. Its antigen remains unknown. Germline V lookup: CDR1 SGHAT, CDR2 FQNNGV. The CDR3 spans 15 residues. V shed 2 bases and J shed 1 base, with 11 bases lying between them. The data belong to a study of lymphopenia after photon versus proton radiotherapy. The protocol was immunoSEQ multiplex PCR, while the TCRdb copy is restricted to in-frame clones and leaves out a portion. Of about 39,000 clones listed, about 93% were seen once; the top ten hold 13% to 15%. Study-level points and caveats: Proton therapy kept repertoires fairly stable, unlike photons, which gained effector/memory cells. After the lymphocyte nadir, photon-treated repertoires showed oligoclonal expansion, especially of CD8+ Temra cells. A bigger post-nadir fall in TCR diversity correlated inversely with survival time in deceased patients. Better survival with proton therapy was suggested as possible, not demonstrated.

This receptor was taken from a man in his 60s with cholangiocarcinoma. V and J are TRBV11-2 and TRBJ2-5; D perhaps matches TRBD2 (6 bases). The starting material was peripheral blood, obtained from a patient treated with photon-based radiotherapy. In nucleotides, the CDR3 is TGTGCCAGCAGCTTATTTCGGGGGATCCAAGAGACCCAGTACTTC. It translates to CASSLFRGIQETQYF.